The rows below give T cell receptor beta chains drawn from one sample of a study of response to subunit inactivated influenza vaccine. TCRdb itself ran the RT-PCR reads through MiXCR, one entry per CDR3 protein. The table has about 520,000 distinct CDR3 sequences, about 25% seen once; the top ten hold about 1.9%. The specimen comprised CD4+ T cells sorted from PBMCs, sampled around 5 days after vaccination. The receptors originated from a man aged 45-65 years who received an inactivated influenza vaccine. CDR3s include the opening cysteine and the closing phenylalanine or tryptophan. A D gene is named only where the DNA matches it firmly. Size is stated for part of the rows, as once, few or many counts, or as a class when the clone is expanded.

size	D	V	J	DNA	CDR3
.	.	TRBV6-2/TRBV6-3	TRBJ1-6	TGTGCCAGCAGTGGCCCAGGGAATTCACCCCTCCACTTT	CASSGPGNSPLHF
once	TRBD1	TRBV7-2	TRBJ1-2	TGTGCCAGCAGCCCGGGACAGCAATATGGCTACACCTTC	CASSPGQQYGYTF
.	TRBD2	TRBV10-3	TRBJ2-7	TGTGCCATCAGTGAGGCGGGGGTCGGTTACGAGCAGTACTTC	CAISEAGVGYEQYF
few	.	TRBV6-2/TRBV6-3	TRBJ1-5	TGTGCCAGCACCTCAACAGATACGCAGCATTTT	CASTSTDTQHF
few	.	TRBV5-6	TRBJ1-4	TGTGCCAGCAGCCTCGGACCGGCTAATGAAAAACTGTTTTTT	CASSLGPANEKLFF
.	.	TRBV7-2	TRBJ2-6	TGTGCCAGCAGCTTAGAGGGGACTGGGGCCAACGTCCTGACTTTC	CASSLEGTGANVLTF
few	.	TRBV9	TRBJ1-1	TGTGCCAGCAGCGTAGCGGGGGGAAACACTGAAGCTTTCTTT	CASSVAGGNTEAFF
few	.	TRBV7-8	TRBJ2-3	TGTGCCAGCACCCCCCGGCCCATAGCAGCTAGCACAGATACGCAGTATTTT	CASTPRPIAASTDTQYF
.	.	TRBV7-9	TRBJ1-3	TGTGCCAGCAGCTTGACGAGGGGGGACTACTCTGGAAACACCATATATTTT	CASSLTRGDYSGNTIYF
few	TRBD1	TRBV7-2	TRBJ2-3	TGTGCCAGCAGCTTAGTACAGGGGGCGGGCGATACGCAGTATTTT	CASSLVQGAGDTQYF
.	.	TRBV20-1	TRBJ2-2	TGCAGTGCTGGGGGTAGTGGTAACACCGGGGAGCTGTTTTTT	CSAGGSGNTGELFF
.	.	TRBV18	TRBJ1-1	TGTGCCAGCTCACCAGAGATCTTGAACACTGAAGCTTTCTTT	CASSPEILNTEAFF
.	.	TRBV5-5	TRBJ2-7	TGTGCCAGCAGTTTGATAGCTACCCAGTCCTACGAGCAGTACTTC	CASSLIATQSYEQYF
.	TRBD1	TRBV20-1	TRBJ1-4	TGCAGTGCCCGACAGGGTACTAATGAAAAACTGTTTTTT	CSARQGTNEKLFF
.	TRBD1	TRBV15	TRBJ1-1	TGTGCCACCAGCAGAGAGGCAGGGGGCTCGAACACTGAAGCTTTCTTT	CATSREAGGSNTEAFF
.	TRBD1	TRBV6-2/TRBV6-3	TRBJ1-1	TGTGCCAGCAAAAGACAGGGGATGAACACTGAAGCTTTCTTT	CASKRQGMNTEAFF
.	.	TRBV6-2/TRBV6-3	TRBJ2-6	TGTGCCAGCAAGGCAGTTTTGGGTGGGGCCAACGTCCTGACTTTC	CASKAVLGGANVLTF
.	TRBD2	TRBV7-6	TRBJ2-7	TGTGCCAGCAGCTTAGCGCCTACTAGCGGGGCCTACGAGCAGTACTTC	CASSLAPTSGAYEQYF
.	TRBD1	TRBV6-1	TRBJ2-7	TGTGCCAGCAGTAAAACAGGGGGCGCGGAGTCCTACGAGCAGTACTTC	CASSKTGGAESYEQYF
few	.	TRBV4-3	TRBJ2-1	TGCGCCAGCAGCCAAGAGAGGGGGTTGACTGAGCAGTTCTTC	CASSQERGLTEQFF
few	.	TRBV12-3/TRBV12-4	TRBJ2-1	TGTGCCAGCAGTTTAGGAGGGAACGATGAGCAGTTCTTC	CASSLGGNDEQFF
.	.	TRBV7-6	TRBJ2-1	TGTGCCAGCAGCTTCGGGCCCACGCATTACAATGAGCAGTTCTTC	CASSFGPTHYNEQFF
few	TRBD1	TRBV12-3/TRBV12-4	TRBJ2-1	TGTGCCAGCAGTCCGGGACAGGGTGTAGGGTACAATGAGCAGTTCTTC	CASSPGQGVGYNEQFF
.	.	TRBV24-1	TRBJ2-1	TGTGCCACCAGTGATCCCATGGGGGGGCCCCCCAATGAGCAGTTCTTC	CATSDPMGGPPNEQFF
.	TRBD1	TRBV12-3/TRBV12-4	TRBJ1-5	TGTGCCAGCAGATCTCGAGGGGGCATAGGGCAGCCCCAGCATTTT	CASRSRGGIGQPQHF
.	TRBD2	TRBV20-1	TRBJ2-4	TGCAGTGCTTCAGCCTCGACTAGCGGGACTGACATTCAGTACTTC	CSASASTSGTDIQYF
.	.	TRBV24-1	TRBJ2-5	TGTGCCACCAGTGATTTTCTAGAGACAGACTGCCAAGAGACCCAGTACTTC	CATSDFLETDCQETQYF
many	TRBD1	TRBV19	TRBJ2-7	TGTGCCAGTAGTTACACCTCCGGGACAGGGAACTACGAGCAGTACTTC	CASSYTSGTGNYEQYF
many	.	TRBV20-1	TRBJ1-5	TGCAGTGCAAACGACATGAACAATCAGCCCCAGCATTTT	CSANDMNNQPQHF
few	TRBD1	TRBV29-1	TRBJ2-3	TGCAGCGTTGAAGATCGAGCCCGTTTCCGGACAGGGAAAACAGATACGCAGTATTTT	CSVEDRARFRTGKTDTQYF
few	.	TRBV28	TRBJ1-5	TGTGCCAGCAGTTTTCCCCCGGGTCCCAGGGGCAATCAGCCCCAGCATTTT	CASSFPPGPRGNQPQHF
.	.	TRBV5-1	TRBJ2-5	TGCGCCAGCAGCCCCACTGGGATAGACGGGGAGACCCAGTACTTC	CASSPTGIDGETQYF
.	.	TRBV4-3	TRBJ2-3	TGCGCCAGCAGCCAAGATACGCTACCATCAAGTACGCAGTATTTT	CASSQDTLPSSTQYF
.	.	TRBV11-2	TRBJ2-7	TGTGCCAGCAGCTTAGTCAGGCAGCCCTACGAGCAGTACTTC	CASSLVRQPYEQYF
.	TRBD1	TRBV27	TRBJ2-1	TGTGCCAGCAGTTCAAACAGGGGAAGGGGTGGGCAGTTCTTC	CASSSNRGRGGQFF
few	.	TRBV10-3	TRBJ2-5	TGTGCCATCAGTGGGGATCCGAGCGGAGTCCGGGAGACCCAGTACTTC	CAISGDPSGVRETQYF
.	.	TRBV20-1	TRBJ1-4	TGCAGTGTCAACAGGGTCAGAAATGAAAAACTGTTTTTT	CSVNRVRNEKLFF
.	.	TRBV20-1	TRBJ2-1	TGCAGTGCTAATTTCAGGGAGCAGTTCTTC	CSANFREQFF
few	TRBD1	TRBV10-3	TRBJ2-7	TGTGCCATCAGTGACAGGGGGCGGAATTACGAGCAGTACTTC	CAISDRGRNYEQYF
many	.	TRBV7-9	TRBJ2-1	TGTGCCAGCAGCCCAAACTACAATGAGCAGTTCTTC	CASSPNYNEQFF
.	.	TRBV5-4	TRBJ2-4	TGTGCCAGCAGTCCACCCGGTGACCTAGCCAAAAACATTCAGTACTTC	CASSPPGDLAKNIQYF
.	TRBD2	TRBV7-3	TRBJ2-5	TGTGCCAGCAGCCCCGACGGGGGGGAGACCCAGTACTTC	CASSPDGGETQYF
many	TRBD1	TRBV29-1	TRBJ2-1	TGCAGCGGACAGGGGTATACCTACAATGAGCAGTTCTTC	CSGQGYTYNEQFF
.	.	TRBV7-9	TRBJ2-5	TGTGCCAGCAGCGTTAGGGGACGGCAAGAGACCCAGTACTTC	CASSVRGRQETQYF